These T cell receptor beta chains were read from a single sample in a study of blood T cell repertoires in COVID-19. Sequencing used immunoSEQ multiplex PCR; TCRdb keeps in-frame clones, though not all of them. The table has roughly 250,000 clones, nearly 95% seen once. Specimen: peripheral blood. Every receptor here comes from a man aged 25 to 40 with COVID-19, enrolled during active disease. Each CDR3 is given with its conserved first and last residue. The order of the fields is J gene, D gene, V gene, clone size, CDR3 DNA, CDR3 protein. D genes are given only for firm matches. The listing skips clone size in some rows; elsewhere it reads once, few, many or a size class.

TRBJ1-2,TRBD1,TRBV20-1,NA,TGCAGTGCCCTAGAGACAGGGAAAAACACCTTC,CSALETGKNTF
TRBJ1-4,NA,TRBV12-3/TRBV12-4,NA,TGTGCCAGCAGGCAGGGTGGTGGGGAAAAACTGTTTTTT,CASRQGGGEKLFF
TRBJ1-4,NA,TRBV4-1,NA,TGCGCCAGCAGCCAAGTAATCCATGAAAAACTGTTTTTT,CASSQVIHEKLFF
TRBJ1-2,NA,TRBV18,NA,TGTGCCAGCTCACCCGCAGAGGGATCCCATGGCTACACCTTC,CASSPAEGSHGYTF
TRBJ1-6,NA,TRBV5-4,NA,TGTGCCAGCAGCTTGCCCCCCCACAGAAATTCACCCCTCCACTTT,CASSLPPHRNSPLHF
TRBJ2-1,TRBD2,TRBV19,NA,TGTGCCAGTAGTCAGACTAGCGGGGGACTTACTTACAATGAGCAGTTCTTC,CASSQTSGGLTYNEQFF
TRBJ1-1,NA,TRBV10-1,NA,TGCGCCAGCAGTGAGGGCAGGATGAACACTGAAGCTTTCTTT,CASSEGRMNTEAFF
TRBJ2-1,TRBD2,TRBV6-1,NA,TGTGCCAGCAGTGAAGGGGGAGGGGCTGATGAGCAGTTCTTC,CASSEGGGADEQFF
TRBJ2-2,NA,TRBV5-6,once,TGTGCCAGCAGCTCGGGACTGGCCGCGAACACCGGGGAGCTGTTTTTT,CASSSGLAANTGELFF
TRBJ1-1,TRBD1,TRBV6-6,NA,TGTGCCAGCTACGACAGGGGCACTGAAGCTTTCTTT,CASYDRGTEAFF
TRBJ1-5,NA,TRBV19,NA,TGTGCCAGTAGTTTGCGGGAAAATTCTGGTCAGCCCCAGCATTTT,CASSLRENSGQPQHF
TRBJ2-3,TRBD1,TRBV13,NA,TGTGCCAGCAGCTTAGTATGGACAGGGGGGACAGATACGCAGTATTTT,CASSLVWTGGTDTQYF
TRBJ1-3,TRBD1,TRBV18,NA,TGTGCCAGCTCAAACCGGGACAGGGGCTCAGGAAACACCATATATTTT,CASSNRDRGSGNTIYF
TRBJ1-5,NA,TRBV28,NA,TGTGCCAGCAGTAATGTCCGGCCCCAGCATTTT,CASSNVRPQHF
TRBJ2-5,NA,TRBV25-1,NA,TGTGCCAGCACAGGGTCGCGGGAGACCCAGTACTTC,CASTGSRETQYF
TRBJ2-2,TRBD1,TRBV5-6,NA,TGTGCCAGCAGCCCGGTCACAGGGGCCGGGGAGCTGTTTTTT,CASSPVTGAGELFF
TRBJ1-1,NA,TRBV30,NA,TGTGCCTGGATCAAAAAGACAGTGAACACTGAAGCTTTCTTT,CAWIKKTVNTEAFF
TRBJ1-6,NA,TRBV9,NA,TGTGCCAGCAGCGCCTCATCGCCAGGGCTACCCCTCCACTTT,CASSASSPGLPLHF
TRBJ1-1,NA,TRBV30,NA,TGTGCCTGGAGTGCGGGAGGTTTAACTGAAGCTTTCTTT,CAWSAGGLTEAFF
TRBJ2-1,TRBD2,TRBV5-1,NA,TGCGCCAGCAGCTTCGTAGCGGGGACCTACAATGAGCAGTTCTTC,CASSFVAGTYNEQFF
TRBJ1-3,TRBD1,TRBV7-2,NA,TGTGCCAGCAGCTTAGGGGGGACAGCCGGAAACACCATATATTTT,CASSLGGTAGNTIYF
TRBJ2-1,TRBD2,TRBV3-1/TRBV3-2,NA,TGTGCCAGCAGCGCTACTAGCGGGGTTAGGGGTGAGCAGTTCTTC,CASSATSGVRGEQFF
TRBJ2-2,NA,TRBV5-1,NA,TGCGCCAGCAGCTTGGTGACTTCGAACACCGGGGAGCTGTTTTTT,CASSLVTSNTGELFF
TRBJ2-1,NA,TRBV2,once,TGTGCCAGCAGTCACACACACAATGAGCAGTTCTTC,CASSHTHNEQFF
TRBJ2-7,TRBD1,TRBV7-2,NA,TGTGCCAGCAGCTTTGGCCAGGGGGTTTACGAGCAGTACTTC,CASSFGQGVYEQYF
TRBJ1-5,TRBD1,TRBV5-1,NA,TGCGCCAGCAGCCCGGGACAGGCCCAGGGGCCCCAGCATTTT,CASSPGQAQGPQHF
TRBJ1-1,NA,TRBV7-2,NA,TGTGCCAGCAGGCCCCGGACGGGAGAAGCTTTCTTT,CASRPRTGEAFF
TRBJ1-4,NA,TRBV19,NA,TGTGCCAGTAGTTGGGGACTTTCTAGTGAAAAACTGTTTTTT,CASSWGLSSEKLFF
TRBJ1-1,TRBD1,TRBV7-9,NA,TGTGCCAGCAGCTCCGGGACAGGGGCCTTTAGGAACACTGAAGCTTTCTTT,CASSSGTGAFRNTEAFF
TRBJ2-1,TRBD2,TRBV19,NA,TGTGCCAGTAGTACATTTAGCGGGGTCGGCTACAATGAGCAGTTCTTC,CASSTFSGVGYNEQFF
TRBJ2-7,TRBD1,TRBV9,once,TGTGCCAGCAGCGGACAGGGGGCGCAGTACTTC,CASSGQGAQYF
TRBJ1-3,NA,TRBV19,NA,TGTGCCAGTACCCCCTCCGAAGCCAACGAGGCTGGAAACACCATATATTTT,CASTPSEANEAGNTIYF
TRBJ1-1,TRBD1,TRBV5-1,few,TGCGCCAGCAGCCAAACAGGGGGCACTGAAGCTTTCTTT,CASSQTGGTEAFF
TRBJ1-2,NA,TRBV14,NA,TGTGCCAGCAGCCAAGTCAAATACTATGGCTACACCTTC,CASSQVKYYGYTF
TRBJ1-2,NA,TRBV9,NA,TGTGCCAGCAGCGTATCTAACAGGCCCTATGTCGGCTACACCTTC,CASSVSNRPYVGYTF
TRBJ2-5,NA,TRBV3-1/TRBV3-2,NA,TGTGCCAGCAGCCGGGCAGGGGAAGAGACCCAGTACTTC,CASSRAGEETQYF
TRBJ1-2,NA,TRBV18,NA,TGTGCCAGCTCACCACCGTCTCCCGGAGGTTATGGCTACACCTTC,CASSPPSPGGYGYTF
TRBJ1-6,TRBD1,TRBV2,NA,TGTGCCAGCAGAGCCCGACAGGGATTTTCACCCCTCCACTTT,CASRARQGFSPLHF
TRBJ2-3,TRBD2,TRBV19,NA,TGTGCCAGTGGCGGGGGGGGACGGGCAGATACGCAGTATTTT,CASGGGGRADTQYF
TRBJ1-2,TRBD1,TRBV10-3,NA,TGTGCCATCAGTGAGAGGGACAGCCGGGAGGGCTACACCTTC,CAISERDSREGYTF
TRBJ1-2,NA,TRBV6-1,NA,TGTGCCAGCAGTGAAACAGCAAACTATGGCTACACCTTC,CASSETANYGYTF
TRBJ1-3,NA,TRBV5-4,NA,TGTGCCAGCAGCACACAGGGTTATGGAAACACCATATATTTT,CASSTQGYGNTIYF
TRBJ1-1,NA,TRBV2,NA,TGTGCCAGCAGTAAAAAAGACTTTGCTGAAGCTTTCTTT,CASSKKDFAEAFF
TRBJ2-7,NA,TRBV6-2/TRBV6-3,NA,TGTGCCAGCAGTTACTTTCTCCCGGGGCGGGATATCTACGAGCAGTACTTC,CASSYFLPGRDIYEQYF
TRBJ1-4,NA,TRBV5-1,NA,TGCGCCAGCAGTCCAGGGGCGGCTAATGAAAAACTGTTTTTT,CASSPGAANEKLFF
TRBJ1-5,TRBD1,TRBV10-3,NA,TGTGCCATCGCCGGGACAGATAATCAGCCCCAGCATTTT,CAIAGTDNQPQHF
TRBJ1-2,NA,TRBV30,few,TGTGCCTGGAGTGTAGGGGGAAGTGGCTACACCTTC,CAWSVGGSGYTF
TRBJ2-1,TRBD1,TRBV29-1,NA,TGCAGCGTCGGACAGGGAGTAGGCAATGAGCAGTTCTTC,CSVGQGVGNEQFF
TRBJ2-1,NA,TRBV3-1/TRBV3-2,once,TGTGCCAGCAGCGGGACACTCTCCTACAATGAGCAGTTCTTC,CASSGTLSYNEQFF
TRBJ1-1,NA,TRBV5-4,NA,TGTGCCAGCAGCTATCCAGCAGGGACTGAAGCTTTCTTT,CASSYPAGTEAFF
TRBJ1-2,NA,TRBV14,NA,TGTGCCAGCAGCCAAGTGTTGGGGAGCAGCAGTGGCTACACCTTC,CASSQVLGSSSGYTF
TRBJ2-7,NA,TRBV19,few,TGTGCCAGTAGTATATCAGGGGCCGAGCAGTACTTC,CASSISGAEQYF
TRBJ2-2,TRBD1,TRBV19,NA,TGTGCCAGTATAGGACAGGGGGTATCCGGGGAGCTGTTTTTT,CASIGQGVSGELFF